This T cell receptor (beta chain) is from a study of CD4 T cells in relation to SARS-CoV-2 and coronaviruses. Study-wide context: Convalescent patients were fewer than ten males and 4 females; two were Hispanic.

A word on this clone: Its matching antigen is unknown.

Data came from immunoSEQ multiplex PCR; TCRdb stores just in-frame clones and leaves some out. This sample has some 32,000 clones; roughly four fifths occur once, and the top ten carry 3.4%. Study-level points and caveats: According to naive versus memory sequencing, detected responses are memory recall, not newly primed.

Naive and memory CD4+ T cells came from enriched cryopreserved PBMCs. Sorted naive or memory CD4+ cells met CEF peptides for approximately ten days. Losses at the gene ends were 6 bases for V and 7 bases for J; bases not matched to a gene: 10. Germline CDR1 is LNHDA and CDR2 is SQIVND (reference sequence). The CDR3 contains 14 residues. The V and J genes are TRBV19 and TRBJ1-2; 8 nucleotides match TRBD1. This TCR was recovered from an adult with COVID-19. The sample consisted of memory CD4+ T cells from PBMCs, cultured in vitro. CDR3 DNA: TGTGCCAGTAGAACAGATGACAGGGGAAGTGGCTACACCTTC. Encoded protein: CASRTDDRGSGYTF.